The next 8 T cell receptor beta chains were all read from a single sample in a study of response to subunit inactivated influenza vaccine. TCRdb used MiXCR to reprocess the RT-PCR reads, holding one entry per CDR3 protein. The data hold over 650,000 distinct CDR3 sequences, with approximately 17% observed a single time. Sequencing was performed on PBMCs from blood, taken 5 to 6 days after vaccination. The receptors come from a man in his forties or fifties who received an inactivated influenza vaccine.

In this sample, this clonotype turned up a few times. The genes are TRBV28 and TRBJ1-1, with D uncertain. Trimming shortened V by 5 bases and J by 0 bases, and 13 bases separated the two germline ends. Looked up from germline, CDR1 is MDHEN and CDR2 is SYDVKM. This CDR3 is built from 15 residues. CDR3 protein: CASSAEAYMNTEAFF. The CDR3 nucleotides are TGTGCCAGCAGTGCTGAGGCCTACATGAACACTGAAGCTTTCTTT.

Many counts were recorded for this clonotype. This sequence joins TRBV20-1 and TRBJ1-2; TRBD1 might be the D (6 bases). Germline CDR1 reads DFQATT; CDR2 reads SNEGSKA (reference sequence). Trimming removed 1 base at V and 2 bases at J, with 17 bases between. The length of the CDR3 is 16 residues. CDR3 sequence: CSARGVMTGLNYGYTF. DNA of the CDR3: TGCAGTGCTAGAGGCGTGATGACAGGCCTCAACTATGGCTACACCTTC.

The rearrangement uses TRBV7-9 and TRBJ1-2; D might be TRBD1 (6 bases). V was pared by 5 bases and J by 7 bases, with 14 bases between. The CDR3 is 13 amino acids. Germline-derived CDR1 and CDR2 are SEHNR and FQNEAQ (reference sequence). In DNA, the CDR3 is TGTGCCAGCAGCACAGGGCAGGGAGGTGGCTACACCTTC. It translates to CASSTGQGGGYTF.

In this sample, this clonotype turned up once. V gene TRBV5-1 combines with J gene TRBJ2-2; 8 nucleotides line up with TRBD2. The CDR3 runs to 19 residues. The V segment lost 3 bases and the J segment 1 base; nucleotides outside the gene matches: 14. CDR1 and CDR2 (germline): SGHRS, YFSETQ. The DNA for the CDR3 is TGCGCCAGCAGCTCGCCTCGGGGGGGGCCGGTTGGGAACACCGGGGAGCTGTTTTTT. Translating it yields CASSSPRGGPVGNTGELFF.

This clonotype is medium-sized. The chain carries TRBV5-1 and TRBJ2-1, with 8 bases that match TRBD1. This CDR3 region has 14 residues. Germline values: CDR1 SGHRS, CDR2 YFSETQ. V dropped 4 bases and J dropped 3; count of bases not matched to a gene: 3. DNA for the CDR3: TGCGCCAGCAGCGGTGGGACAGGCTACAATGAGCAGTTCTTC. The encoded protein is CASSGGTGYNEQFF.

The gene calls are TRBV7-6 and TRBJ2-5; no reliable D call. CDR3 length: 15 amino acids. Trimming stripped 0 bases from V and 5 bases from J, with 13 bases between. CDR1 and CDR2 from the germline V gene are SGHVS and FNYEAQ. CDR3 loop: CASSLAPPPSETQYF. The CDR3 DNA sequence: TGTGCCAGCAGCTTAGCCCCTCCCCCGTCGGAGACCCAGTACTTC.

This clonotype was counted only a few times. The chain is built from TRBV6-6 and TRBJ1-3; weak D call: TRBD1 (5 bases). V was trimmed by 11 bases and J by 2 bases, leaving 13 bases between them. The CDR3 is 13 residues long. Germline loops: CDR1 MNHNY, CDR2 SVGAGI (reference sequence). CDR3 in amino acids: CAGGGRAGNTIYF. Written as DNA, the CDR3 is TGTGCCGGCGGGGGAAGAGCTGGAAACACCATATATTTT.

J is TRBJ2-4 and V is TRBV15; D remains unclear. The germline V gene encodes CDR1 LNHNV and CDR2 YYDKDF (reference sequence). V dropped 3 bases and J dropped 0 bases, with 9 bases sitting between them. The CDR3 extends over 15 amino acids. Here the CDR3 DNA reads TGTGCCACCAGCAGGGAACCTATAGCCAAAAACATTCAGTACTTC. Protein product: CATSREPIAKNIQYF.